This T cell receptor (beta chain) was observed in a study of T cells after somatic rescue of genetic block. Between the trimmed V and J ends, which lost 1 base and 4 bases, there was a span of 11 bases. Germline V gene data show CDR1 as MNHNS and CDR2 as SASEGT. This CDR3 spans 15 amino acids. Generated by immunoSEQ multiplex PCR, the TCRdb table keeps only in-frame clones and is missing some. Of tens of thousands of clones in the sample, approximately 90% were seen once. This TCR was recovered from a woman younger than 30. The rearrangement links TRBV6-1 to TRBJ1-5, with D perhaps TRBD1 (5 bases). Sequences were obtained from peripheral blood mononuclear cells (PBMCs). This CDR3 reads CASSEVGQGNQPQHF. As DNA, the CDR3 is TGTGCCAGCAGTGAAGTTGGACAAGGTAATCAGCCCCAGCATTTT.